This note documents a single T cell receptor beta chain sequence. Its antigen is currently unknown. This sample is drawn from a study of graft-versus-host responses after intestinal transplantation. Study observations and caveats: Levels of circulating GvH clones at their peak were associated with early post-transplant HvG declines. Within allografts, high graft-versus-host to host-versus-graft clonal ratios were seen among patients with graft-donor T cell macrochimerism.

The method was immunoSEQ multiplex PCR; TCRdb's version includes in-frame clones alone and lacks a portion of them. The table shows some 120,000 clones, with just over 90% occurring only once. Sequenced here: unstimulated CD4+ T cells sorted from spleen or lymph node cells, sampled before intestinal transplant. The TCR sequence derives from a human donor who received an intestinal transplant.

For the CDR3, the DNA is TGTGCCAGCAGACTAGACACAGATACGCAGTATTTT. This sequence encodes CASRLDTDTQYF. The chain is built from TRBV5-4 and TRBJ2-3; D perhaps matches TRBD2 (5 bases). Trimming removed 5 bases from V and 2 bases from J, with 6 bases in between. This CDR3 is 12 amino acids long. Germline CDR1 is SGHNT and CDR2 is YYREEE (reference sequence).